Given below is one T cell receptor (beta chain) in context. Germline lookup yields CDR1 MNHEY and CDR2 SVGAGI. This CDR3 is 14 amino acids long. Between the trimmed V and J ends, which lost 6 bases and 0 bases, there was a span of 9 bases. The entry originates in a study of blood T cell repertoires in COVID-19. The assay was immunoSEQ multiplex PCR, and TCRdb's table has in-frame clones only and misses some. The sample lists roughly 40,000 clones, around 87% occurring once. The chain joins TRBV6-5 to TRBJ1-3, with D possibly matching TRBD1 (6 bases). This receptor was obtained from a man aged 30-40 years with active or convalescent COVID-19. Sequenced material: peripheral blood. The CDR3 spells CASRKTGSGNTIYF. The CDR3 DNA reads TGTGCCAGCAGGAAGACAGGCTCTGGAAACACCATATATTTT.